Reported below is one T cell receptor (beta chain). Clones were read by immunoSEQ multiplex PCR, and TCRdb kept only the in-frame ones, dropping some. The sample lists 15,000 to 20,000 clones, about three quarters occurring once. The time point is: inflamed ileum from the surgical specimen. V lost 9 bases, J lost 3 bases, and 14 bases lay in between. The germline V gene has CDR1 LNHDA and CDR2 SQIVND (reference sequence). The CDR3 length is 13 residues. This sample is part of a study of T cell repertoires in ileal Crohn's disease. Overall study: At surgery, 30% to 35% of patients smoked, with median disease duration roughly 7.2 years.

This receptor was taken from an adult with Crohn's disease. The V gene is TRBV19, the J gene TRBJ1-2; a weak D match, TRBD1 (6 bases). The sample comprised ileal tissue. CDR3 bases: TGTGCCAGCGTGGGGGGCCCCGACTATGGCTACACCTTC. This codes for CASVGGPDYGYTF.